The 11 T cell receptor beta chains given below trace back to one sample, sequenced in a study of cytomegalovirus exposure and HLA in healthy donors. The repertoire was sequenced with immunoSEQ multiplex PCR; TCRdb's copy has only in-frame clones and lacks some. The table records 100,000 to 150,000 clones, 90% to 97% of them present only once. The sequenced sample consisted of PBMCs. Source of these receptors: a man younger than 30 in good health and CMV-seronegative.

This chain uses TRBV19 with TRBJ2-1; 7 nucleotides align to TRBD1. Looked up from germline, CDR1 is LNHDA and CDR2 is SQIVND (reference sequence). V was pared by 6 bases and J by 3 bases, with 5 bases of the junction left unmatched. The CDR3 is made up of 14 amino acids. Here the CDR3 reads CASRIDRDYNEQFF. The CDR3 region has the DNA TGTGCCAGTAGAATTGACAGGGACTACAATGAGCAGTTCTTC.

V usage is TRBV5-4 and J usage is TRBJ2-2; no clear D. Germline V gene sequence: CDR1 SGHNT, CDR2 YYREEE (reference sequence). V lost 2 bases to trimming and J lost 8 bases, with 4 bases between them. This CDR3 contains 11 residues. CDR3 in DNA: TGTGCCAGCAGCTTCGCGGGGGAGCTGTTTTTT. This gives the protein CASSFAGELFF.

J is TRBJ1-4 and V is TRBV19; no reliable D call. The CDR3 totals 16 residues. Germline V gene data show CDR1 as LNHDA and CDR2 as SQIVND (reference sequence). Trimming removed 5 bases at V and 7 bases at J, with 20 bases between. This CDR3 is CASSQLGWGGFEKLFF. The CDR3 DNA follows: TGTGCCAGTAGTCAACTGGGGTGGGGAGGCTTTGAAAAACTGTTTTTT.

The V and J genes are TRBV5-4 and TRBJ2-2; 11 bases are shared with TRBD2. The CDR3 runs to 15 residues. V gave up 0 bases and J gave up 6 bases; unmatched junction bases: 1. Germline-derived CDR1 and CDR2 are SGHNT and YYREEE (reference sequence). The CDR3 is CASSLGLAGSGELFF. Written as DNA, the CDR3 is TGTGCCAGCAGCTTGGGACTAGCGGGATCCGGGGAGCTGTTTTTT.

V usage is TRBV28 and J usage is TRBJ2-1; 10 nucleotides match TRBD2. CDR1 MDHEN and CDR2 SYDVKM come from the germline V gene. V shed 7 bases, J shed 14 bases, and the junction held 8 bases outside the gene matches. The CDR3 has 12 amino acids. The CDR3 sequence: CASTSGTSVEFF. CDR3 bases: TGTGCCAGCACTTCCGGGACTAGCGTAGAGTTCTTC.

The chain joins TRBV6-1 to TRBJ2-1, with unresolved D. There are 15 residues in the CDR3. Germline V lookup: CDR1 MNHNS, CDR2 SASEGT. The V and J ends lost 6 bases and 0 bases respectively, with 12 bases between them. CDR3 nucleotides: TGTGCCAGCAGATCTGACACCTACTCCTACAATGAGCAGTTCTTC. This sequence encodes CASRSDTYSYNEQFF.

V usage is TRBV9 and J usage is TRBJ2-3; no clear D gene. The CDR3 consists of 13 residues. Trimming removed 4 bases at V and 4 bases at J, with 10 bases between. The germline V gene encodes CDR1 SGDLS and CDR2 YYNGEE. CDR3 bases: TGTGCCAGCAGCCTCGTCGTTTCAGATACGCAGTATTTT. It codes for CASSLVVSDTQYF. The entire variable domain, with the rest obtained from reference TRBV9 and TRBJ2-3, is as follows: DSGVTQTPKHLITATGQRVTLRCSPRSGDLSVYWYQQSLDQGLQFLIQYYNGEERAKGNILERFSAQQFPDLHSELNLSSLELGDSALYFCASSLVVSDTQYFGPGTRLTVL.

This chain joins TRBV28 and TRBJ1-5; tentatively, D is TRBD1 (5 bases). The germline CDR1 and CDR2 sequences are MDHEN and SYDVKM. V lost 5 bases to trimming and J lost 0 bases, with 11 bases between them. The CDR3 consists of 15 residues. The CDR3 region is CASSQDSYSNQPQHF. CDR3 nucleotide sequence: TGTGCCAGCAGTCAAGACAGTTATAGCAATCAGCCCCAGCATTTT.

This chain connects TRBV27 to TRBJ1-2; 8 nucleotides align to TRBD1. This CDR3 spans 14 amino acids. V shed 5 bases and J 7 bases; nucleotides not matched to a gene: 9. Germline V gives CDR1 MNHEY, CDR2 SMNVEV (reference sequence). This chain's CDR3 is CASSPSDRGLGYTF. The CDR3 DNA sequence: TGTGCCAGCAGTCCCTCAGACAGGGGCCTTGGCTACACCTTC.

V and J are TRBV6-6 and TRBJ1-2; tentative D call: TRBD1 (5 bases). The CDR3 covers 11 residues. The germline gives CDR1 MNHNY, CDR2 SVGAGI (reference sequence). The germline V and J ends were trimmed by 7 bases and 8 bases, with 11 bases remaining between them. Here the CDR3 reads CASNAGHGYTF. The CDR3 DNA reads TGTGCCAGCAACGCAGGGCACGGCTACACCTTC.

The chain has TRBV19 and TRBJ1-2; perhaps TRBD1 as D (6 bases). Germline V gene lookup returns CDR1 LNHDA and CDR2 SQIVND (reference sequence). This CDR3 contains 14 residues. Trimming shortened V by 6 bases and J by 4 bases, and 15 bases separated the two germline ends. The CDR3 region is CASSSWGGPYGYTF. As DNA, the CDR3 is TGTGCCAGTAGCTCGTGGGGGGGCCCCTATGGCTACACCTTC.